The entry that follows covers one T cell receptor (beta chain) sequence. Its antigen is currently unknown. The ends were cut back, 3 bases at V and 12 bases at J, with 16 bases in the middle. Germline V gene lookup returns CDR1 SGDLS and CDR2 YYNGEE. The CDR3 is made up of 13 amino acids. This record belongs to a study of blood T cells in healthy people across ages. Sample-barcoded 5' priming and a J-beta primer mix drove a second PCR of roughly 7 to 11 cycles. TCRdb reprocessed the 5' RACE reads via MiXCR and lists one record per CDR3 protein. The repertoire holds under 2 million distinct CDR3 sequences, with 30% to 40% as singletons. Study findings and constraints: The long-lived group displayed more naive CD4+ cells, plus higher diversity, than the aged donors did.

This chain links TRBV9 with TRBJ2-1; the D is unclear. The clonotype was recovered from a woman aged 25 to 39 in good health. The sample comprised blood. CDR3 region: CASSGRASTGQFF. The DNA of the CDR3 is TGTGCCAGCAGCGGAAGGGCTTCCACTGGGCAGTTCTTC.